These T cell receptor beta chains were read from a single sample in a study of neurological immune-mediated disorders. TCRdb reprocessed the 5' RACE reads with MiXCR, giving one entry per CDR3 protein. The table has 50,000 or so distinct CDR3 sequences, roughly 14% seen once. The specimen sequenced was PBMCs. These receptors came from a male donor with HTLV-1-associated myelopathy (HAM/TSP). Both conserved end residues are part of each CDR3. Fields, in order: clone size, D gene, J gene, V gene, CDR3 DNA, CDR3 protein. D genes are given only for firm matches. The size entry is marked missing in some rows and otherwise reads once, few, many or a size class.

abundance: .; d_gene: TRBD1; j_gene: TRBJ1-5; v_gene: TRBV20-1; CDR3nt: TGCAGTGCTAGGGGACAGGGGGCGCGGGGCAATCAGCACCAGCATTTT; CDR3aa: CSARGQGARGNQHQHF
abundance: many; d_gene: .; j_gene: TRBJ2-2; v_gene: TRBV6-2/TRBV6-3; CDR3nt: TGTGCCAGCAATGACATACACGGGACCGGGGAGCTGTTTTTT; CDR3aa: CASNDIHGTGELFF
abundance: many; d_gene: TRBD1; j_gene: TRBJ2-3; v_gene: TRBV24-1; CDR3nt: TGTGCCACCAGTGAGCAGGGGGCAGATACGCAGTATTTT; CDR3aa: CATSEQGADTQYF
abundance: many; d_gene: .; j_gene: TRBJ1-3; v_gene: TRBV2; CDR3nt: TGTGCCAGCAGTTTCGAACAGGGTACTGGAAACACCATATATTTT; CDR3aa: CASSFEQGTGNTIYF
abundance: many; d_gene: TRBD1; j_gene: TRBJ2-7; v_gene: TRBV5-1; CDR3nt: TGCGCCAGCAGCACCTACAGGGGCGAGCAGTACTTC; CDR3aa: CASSTYRGEQYF
abundance: many; d_gene: .; j_gene: TRBJ2-1; v_gene: TRBV20-1; CDR3nt: TGCAGTGCTAGAGGCCGGCCTCGAAGCTCCTACAATGAGCAGTTCTTC; CDR3aa: CSARGRPRSSYNEQFF
abundance: many; d_gene: .; j_gene: TRBJ1-4; v_gene: TRBV7-2; CDR3nt: TGTGCCAGCAGCTTAGCGGGGACCTCGAATGAAAAACTGTTTTTT; CDR3aa: CASSLAGTSNEKLFF
abundance: many; d_gene: .; j_gene: TRBJ2-2; v_gene: TRBV12-3/TRBV12-4; CDR3nt: TGTGCCAGCAGCAGGGCGAACACCGGGGAGCTGTTTTTT; CDR3aa: CASSRANTGELFF
abundance: many; d_gene: .; j_gene: TRBJ1-5; v_gene: TRBV10-3; CDR3nt: TGTGCCATCAGTGACCTAGGAATAAGCAATCAGCCCCAGCATTTT; CDR3aa: CAISDLGISNQPQHF
abundance: many; d_gene: TRBD2; j_gene: TRBJ2-3; v_gene: TRBV11-2; CDR3nt: TGTGCCAGCAGCTTCCCCGCTAGCGGGGGCGCTTATACGCAGTATTTT; CDR3aa: CASSFPASGGAYTQYF
abundance: .; d_gene: TRBD1; j_gene: TRBJ2-2; v_gene: TRBV7-6; CDR3nt: TGTGCGGAGGGGACAGGGAACACCGGGGAGCTGTTTTTT; CDR3aa: CAEGTGNTGELFF
abundance: many; d_gene: .; j_gene: TRBJ2-1; v_gene: TRBV6-2/TRBV6-3; CDR3nt: TGTGCCAGCAGTTATAGTGGGGCGCCAGGCTACAATGAGCAGTTCTTC; CDR3aa: CASSYSGAPGYNEQFF
abundance: .; d_gene: TRBD1; j_gene: TRBJ2-5; v_gene: TRBV10-2; CDR3nt: TGCGCCAGCAGTCCTTATAACGCGGGACAGGGGGCGGTGGGGACCCAGTACTTC; CDR3aa: CASSPYNAGQGAVGTQYF
abundance: .; d_gene: .; j_gene: TRBJ1-1; v_gene: TRBV20-1; CDR3nt: TGCAGTGCGCCGGTAGGCGGGGTGGATGAAGCTTTCTTT; CDR3aa: CSAPVGGVDEAFF
abundance: many; d_gene: .; j_gene: TRBJ1-2; v_gene: TRBV6-5; CDR3nt: TGTGCCAGCAGTTACACCCCGGATCACTATGGCTACACCTTC; CDR3aa: CASSYTPDHYGYTF
abundance: many; d_gene: TRBD1; j_gene: TRBJ1-4; v_gene: TRBV7-9; CDR3nt: TGTGCCAGCAGCTTCTCCACAGGGGCTAATGAAAAACTGTTTTTT; CDR3aa: CASSFSTGANEKLFF
abundance: many; d_gene: TRBD1; j_gene: TRBJ1-4; v_gene: TRBV20-1; CDR3nt: TGCAGCGGAAACAGGGGATATGATGAAAAACTGTTTTTT; CDR3aa: CSGNRGYDEKLFF
abundance: .; d_gene: .; j_gene: TRBJ2-3; v_gene: TRBV15; CDR3nt: TGTGCCACCAGCAGAGATCATGGGGATACGCAGTATTTT; CDR3aa: CATSRDHGDTQYF
abundance: many; d_gene: .; j_gene: TRBJ1-3; v_gene: TRBV7-2; CDR3nt: TGTGCCAGCAGCTTAGTAGGTGGGGGAAACACCATATATTTT; CDR3aa: CASSLVGGGNTIYF
abundance: .; d_gene: TRBD1; j_gene: TRBJ1-2; v_gene: TRBV20-1; CDR3nt: TGCAGTGCTATAGACCCGGACAGGCTTAATGGCTACACCTTC; CDR3aa: CSAIDPDRLNGYTF
abundance: .; d_gene: .; j_gene: TRBJ2-3; v_gene: TRBV10-3; CDR3nt: TGTGCCATCAGTCAGGGTAGCGATACGCAGTATTTT; CDR3aa: CAISQGSDTQYF
abundance: many; d_gene: .; j_gene: TRBJ2-3; v_gene: TRBV7-2; CDR3nt: TGTGCCAGCAGCTCGCGGGACCCCGCAGATACGCAGTATTTT; CDR3aa: CASSSRDPADTQYF
abundance: many; d_gene: .; j_gene: TRBJ2-3; v_gene: TRBV7-2; CDR3nt: TGTGCCAGCAGCTTATGGCGTGCGGGGCCTAGCACAGATACGCAGTATTTT; CDR3aa: CASSLWRAGPSTDTQYF
abundance: medium-sized; d_gene: .; j_gene: TRBJ2-3; v_gene: TRBV5-1; CDR3nt: TGCGCCAGCAGCTTGGGGAGCTCTGGAGATACGCAGTATTTT; CDR3aa: CASSLGSSGDTQYF
abundance: many; d_gene: .; j_gene: TRBJ2-2; v_gene: TRBV30; CDR3nt: TGTGCCTGGAGTTATGGGAGCGGGGAGCTGTTTTTT; CDR3aa: CAWSYGSGELFF
abundance: many; d_gene: .; j_gene: TRBJ2-5; v_gene: TRBV29-1; CDR3nt: TGCAGCGCTCAAACCGGGGGCAGAGAGACCCAGTACTTC; CDR3aa: CSAQTGGRETQYF
abundance: .; d_gene: .; j_gene: TRBJ2-7; v_gene: TRBV18; CDR3nt: TGTACCAGCTCACTCGACCGTATAAGATACGAGCAGTACTTC; CDR3aa: CTSSLDRIRYEQYF
abundance: .; d_gene: .; j_gene: TRBJ2-3; v_gene: TRBV5-1; CDR3nt: TGCGCCAGCAGCATAATAGGGACGGGGAGCACAGATACGCAGTATTTT; CDR3aa: CASSIIGTGSTDTQYF
abundance: .; d_gene: TRBD2; j_gene: TRBJ2-5; v_gene: TRBV20-1; CDR3nt: TGCAGTTCTAGAAGACTAGCGGGGGCACAAGAGACCCAGTACTTC; CDR3aa: CSSRRLAGAQETQYF
abundance: many; d_gene: .; j_gene: TRBJ1-1; v_gene: TRBV7-2; CDR3nt: TGTGCCAGCGGAAAAGGGAGGATGAACACTGAAGCTTTCTTT; CDR3aa: CASGKGRMNTEAFF
abundance: many; d_gene: .; j_gene: TRBJ1-4; v_gene: TRBV20-1; CDR3nt: TGCAGTGCTAGTCACGGGGGGCAGCAGGAAAAACTGTTTTTT; CDR3aa: CSASHGGQQEKLFF
abundance: many; d_gene: .; j_gene: TRBJ2-1; v_gene: TRBV6-6; CDR3nt: TGTGCCAGCAGTCACACGGGACGTCTTGGGTTAGGCAATGAGCAGTTCTTC; CDR3aa: CASSHTGRLGLGNEQFF
abundance: .; d_gene: .; j_gene: TRBJ2-5; v_gene: TRBV4-3; CDR3nt: TGCGCCAGCAGCCAAGATGTGGTAGAAGGGGAGACACAGTACTTC; CDR3aa: CASSQDVVEGETQYF
abundance: many; d_gene: .; j_gene: TRBJ1-6; v_gene: TRBV7-9; CDR3nt: TGTGCCAGCAGCCCCCGACCGAATTCACCCCTCCACTTT; CDR3aa: CASSPRPNSPLHF
abundance: many; d_gene: .; j_gene: TRBJ1-2; v_gene: TRBV5-1; CDR3nt: TGCGCCAGCAGACCAGAGAACTATGGCTACACCTTC; CDR3aa: CASRPENYGYTF
abundance: many; d_gene: .; j_gene: TRBJ2-2; v_gene: TRBV12-3/TRBV12-4; CDR3nt: TGTGCCAGCAGTTCCAGCACCAGCCAGTATCGCACCGGGGAGCTGTTTTTT; CDR3aa: CASSSSTSQYRTGELFF
abundance: many; d_gene: .; j_gene: TRBJ2-1; v_gene: TRBV3-1; CDR3nt: TGTGCCAGCAGCCAAGGGGGGATCTCCTACAATGAGCAGTTCTTC; CDR3aa: CASSQGGISYNEQFF
abundance: many; d_gene: TRBD1; j_gene: TRBJ1-6; v_gene: TRBV5-5; CDR3nt: TGTGCCAGCATGGGACAGGAAGCGAGTTCCTATAATTCACCCCTCCACTTT; CDR3aa: CASMGQEASSYNSPLHF